This T cell receptor beta chain was profiled in a study of radiation and T cells in renal cell carcinoma. Documented time point: blood 2 weeks post-SBRT. This sample's treatment: 15 Gy SBRT to primary tumor, nephrectomy 4 weeks later. The patient's renal cell carcinoma had clear cell pathology. With respect to this clone: Its target is unknown.

The CDR3 has 14 residues. CDR1 and CDR2 from the germline V gene are MDHEN and SYDVKM. V was pared by 6 bases and J by 3 bases, with 4 bases of the junction left unmatched. The protocol was immunoSEQ multiplex PCR, while the TCRdb copy is restricted to in-frame clones and leaves out a portion. The table lists some 120,000 clones, 81% of them singletons. Overall study results and limits: From baseline, blood top tumor clonotypes peaked at 2 weeks post-radiation.

The origin of this receptor is a man aged 50-59 years with renal cell carcinoma. This rearrangement joins TRBV28 to TRBJ2-3, with TRBD1 matching 9 bases. Here the sequenced sample was blood, taken from a patient whose treatment included radiotherapy and nephrectomy. The CDR3 bases are TGTGCCAGCAGCTCCGGGACAGGGACAGATACGCAGTATTTT. This gives the protein CASSSGTGTDTQYF. Looking up the rest from reference TRBV28 and TRBJ2-3 gives the full variable domain: DVKVTQSSRYLVKRTGEKVFLECVQDMDHENMFWYRQDPGLGLRLIYFSYDVKMKEKGDIPEGYSVSREKKERFSLILESASTNQTSMYLCASSSGTGTDTQYFGPGTRLTVL.